These T cell receptor beta chains were read from a single sample in a study of T-cell reconstitution after alpha-beta-depleted transplantation in children. In TCRdb, the PCR reads were re-called with MiXCR into one record per CDR3 protein. The table lists roughly 100,000 distinct CDR3 sequences, roughly 6% of them singletons. The sequenced sample was PBMCs, mostly from graft donor cells, obtained 60 days after TCRalphabeta/CD19-depleted stem cell transplant. The receptors derive from a female patient aged 2 to 10 who had a stem cell transplant for Fanconi anemia, so the T cells may come from the graft donor. Each CDR3 is given with its conserved first and last residue. A D gene is named only where the DNA matches it firmly. Size tells how often a clone was seen (once, few, many) or the class of an expanded clone, and some rows leave it out.

v_gene	d_gene	abundance	j_gene	len	CDR3nt	CDR3aa
TRBV5-1	TRBD2	few	TRBJ2-7	14	TGCGCCAGCAGCTTGGGTAGCGGGGCCTACGAGCAGTACTTC	CASSLGSGAYEQYF
TRBV19	.	many	TRBJ2-7	13	TGTGCCACCCCGCACCGGGACAACTACGAGCAGTACTTC	CATPHRDNYEQYF
TRBV5-1	.	many	TRBJ2-7	13	TGCGCCAGCAGCTTGGACGGGTCCTACGAGCAGTACTTC	CASSLDGSYEQYF
TRBV12-3/TRBV12-4	.	many	TRBJ2-7	12	TGTGCCAGCAGTGCCGGACTTCCCGAGCAGTACTTC	CASSAGLPEQYF
TRBV20-1	TRBD2	few	TRBJ2-5	15	TGCAGTGCTAAATCTAGCGGAACTTACCAAGAGACCCAGTACTTC	CSAKSSGTYQETQYF
TRBV2	TRBD2	many	TRBJ2-3	15	TGTGCCAGCAGTCCTCATAGCGGGGGAGGGGATACGCAGTATTTT	CASSPHSGGGDTQYF
TRBV2	.	.	TRBJ2-5	13	TGTGCCAGCAGTGTTGGGGGTGGGGAGACCCAGTACTTC	CASSVGGGETQYF
TRBV5-1	.	many	TRBJ2-7	15	TGCGCCAGCAGCTTGGTGGGGGTACGGGCCTACGAGCAGTACTTC	CASSLVGVRAYEQYF
TRBV20-1	.	many	TRBJ2-7	16	TGCAGTGCTAGCCCTCTAGGGGGGGCAATTTCCTACGAGCAGTACTTC	CSASPLGGAISYEQYF
TRBV20-1	.	many	TRBJ2-7	13	TGCAGTGCTAGGGAGGGGGCTGTCGACGAGCAGTACTTC	CSAREGAVDEQYF
TRBV12-3/TRBV12-4	.	few	TRBJ1-1	11	TGTGCCAGCAGTTTAGCTCAAGGAGCTTTCTTT	CASSLAQGAFF
TRBV10-3	TRBD1	once	TRBJ2-1	13	TGTGCCATCAGGGGGCAGGGGGTAGGGGAGCAGTTCTTC	CAIRGQGVGEQFF
TRBV20-1	.	many	TRBJ1-5	15	TGCAGTGCTGCATTAATCGGGGTCCAAAATCAGCCCCAGCATTTT	CSAALIGVQNQPQHF
TRBV29-1	.	many	TRBJ2-1	10	TGCAGCGTTTGGGACAATGAGCAGTTCTTC	CSVWDNEQFF
TRBV18	TRBD1	few	TRBJ2-2	14	TGTGCCAGCTCTCCCGGGACAGACACCGGGGAGCTGTTTTTT	CASSPGTDTGELFF
TRBV6-1	.	few	TRBJ2-1	16	TGTGCCAGCAGTCCCTACGGGACATCTCCTTACAATGAGCAGTTCTTC	CASSPYGTSPYNEQFF
TRBV20-1	TRBD2	few	TRBJ2-4	18	TGCAGTGTATCTAGACTAGCGGGAGGAGGGCGAACCAAAAACATTCAGTACTTC	CSVSRLAGGGRTKNIQYF
TRBV7-2	.	few	TRBJ1-6	15	TGTGCCAGCAGCTTAGTGGTCGATATTAATTCACCCCTCCACTTT	CASSLVVDINSPLHF
TRBV11-2	.	.	TRBJ2-4	13	TGTGCCAGCAGCTTAGTTTCGGGGAACATTCAGTACTTC	CASSLVSGNIQYF
TRBV4-1	.	many	TRBJ2-7	14	TGCGCCAGCAGCCAAGATGTCTGGAGACGCGAGCAGTACTTC	CASSQDVWRREQYF
TRBV7-2	.	many	TRBJ2-7	15	TGTGCCAGCAGCTTAGTTGTGGGTCCGACCTACGAGCAGTACTTC	CASSLVVGPTYEQYF
TRBV28	TRBD2	many	TRBJ2-1	16	TGTGCCAGCAGGATGGTAACGAGCGGGACGTACAATGAGCAGTTCTTC	CASRMVTSGTYNEQFF
TRBV10-3	TRBD1	.	TRBJ2-3	13	TGTGCCATCAGAGCGGACAGGGGTAATACGCAGTATTTT	CAIRADRGNTQYF
TRBV5-4	.	.	TRBJ2-5	16	TGTGCCAGCAGCTCCGCCCACTTACGGGTCCAAGAGACCCAGTACTTC	CASSSAHLRVQETQYF
TRBV2	.	.	TRBJ2-7	14	TGTGCCAGCAGTACCCAGATTGGCTATTACGAGCAGTACTTC	CASSTQIGYYEQYF
TRBV6-5	.	many	TRBJ2-5	13	TGTGCCAGCAGTTACAGTTTACGTGAGACCCAGTACTTC	CASSYSLRETQYF
TRBV30	.	many	TRBJ2-4	19	TGTGCCTGGAGTGTAGGGGTTTACACAGGGAGCCGTGCCAAAAACATTCAGTACTTC	CAWSVGVYTGSRAKNIQYF
TRBV30	.	many	TRBJ2-5	12	TGTGCCTGGAGTCCGTGGAGGGAGACCCAGTACTTC	CAWSPWRETQYF
TRBV20-1	TRBD1	.	TRBJ1-5	13	TGCAGTGCTCTTGGGACAGTCAATCAGCCCCAGCATTTT	CSALGTVNQPQHF
TRBV12-3/TRBV12-4	.	many	TRBJ2-6	15	TGTGCCAGCAGTTTGAGACACAAGGGAGCCAACGTCCTGACTTTC	CASSLRHKGANVLTF
TRBV14	.	many	TRBJ2-7	15	TGTGCCAGCAGCCTCAGAAGGGGAACTCACTACGAGCAGTACTTC	CASSLRRGTHYEQYF
TRBV21-1	.	few	TRBJ1-2	20	TGTGCCAGCCCCAAATTGGGGACGCCCCGCCTCACCTGGGGATGCTATGGCTACACCTTC	CASPKLGTPRLTWGCYGYTF
TRBV7-9	TRBD1	few	TRBJ1-2	15	TGTGCCAGCAGCGAGATACAGGGGATGTTTGATGGCTACACCTTC	CASSEIQGMFDGYTF
TRBV12-3/TRBV12-4	.	many	TRBJ1-5	14	TGTGCCAGCAGTCGGGACCGACTAGGTCAGCCCCAGCATTTT	CASSRDRLGQPQHF
TRBV29-1	TRBD1	many	TRBJ1-2	12	TGCAGCGGGGGACAGGCGCTGTATGGCTACACCTTC	CSGGQALYGYTF
TRBV7-6	.	.	TRBJ2-2	14	TGTGCCAGCAGCTTAGATGCCACAGGAGAAGGGCTGTTTTTT	CASSLDATGEGLFF
TRBV5-6	.	many	TRBJ2-3	15	TGTGCCAGCAGCTTGCGGGGGAAGAGCACAGATACGCAGTATTTT	CASSLRGKSTDTQYF